This T cell receptor beta chain emerged from a study of tumor-infiltrating lymphocytes in glioblastoma multiforme (dated by TCRdb to 2017 to 2019). Study-wide context: The study tested whether intratumoral genomic heterogeneity fosters TIL diversity by jointly investigating somatic mutations, TIL diversity and immune response activity.

This clonotype has a count of ten or more. The target of this receptor is not known. With a much larger clone just one base away, this may be a read error. The CDR3 runs 16 residues from the cysteine to the phenylalanine. The retained sequence is limited to the CDR3, 48 bases, with the frame set at the first base. Taken from the germline V gene, the CDR1 and CDR2 loops are MGHRA and YSYEKL. Using a modified ARM-PCR protocol with multiple V-beta primers and a C-beta primer, the team built TCRB libraries from RNA through three nested multiplex PCR rounds. TCRB-specific cDNA was synthesized from roughly 0.5 ug total RNA with ProtoScript II Reverse Transcriptase and a C-beta primer. No unique molecular identifiers were described for the TCRB libraries. In the third PCR, barcodes and adapters were added over about 25 cycles using Deep VentR (exo-) polymerase, and bands of 250-500 bp were then gel purified. An Illumina HiSeq 2500 generating 250 bp paired-end reads was used to sequence the TCRB libraries. On the authors' methods: Reads were cleaned with Trimmomatic, merged with FLASH, assigned V, D and J segments with MiGEC, and analyzed with VDJtools. Repertoire diversity was quantified with the Shannon-Wiener diversity index calculated using VDJtools. TCRdb trimmed the raw reads at Q25, called clones with MiXCR and kept productive beta chains. CDR3 protein sequences are deduplicated, and each keeps its most common genes and DNA. The V and J calls shown here were made by TCRdb, not taken from the authors' results. The sample table shows 25,000 to 40,000 distinct CDR3 sequences, and about 64% are seen once. Around 34% of the sample lies in the top ten.

For each of the roughly 11 tumor samples, the AllPrep DNA/RNA mini kit was used to purify genomic DNA and total RNA simultaneously. OD 260/280 ratios above 1.9 and RNA integrity numbers above 6.5 were observed for all RNA. What the authors observed across the whole study: RNA-based TCR sequencing may distort clone frequencies because T cells carry unequal numbers of TCR transcripts. The authors noted that sorting T cells into functional subsets, which was not done in this study, would be a future improvement. Only one glioblastoma patient was included in the TCR and somatic mutation analysis, limiting generalizability.

Sequencing input: brain tumor tissue. This TCR was recovered from a male donor with glioblastoma. The chain links TRBV4-1 with TRBJ1-4; the junction holds 9 bases that match TRBD1. The DNA reads TGCGCCAGCAGCCAATTCTTAGGGACAGGGAGTGAAAAACTGGTTTTT. This encodes CASSQFLGTGSEKLVF.